The clone carrying this T cell receptor beta chain showed up just once. Its antigen is currently unknown. The data were taken from a study of cytomegalovirus exposure and HLA in healthy donors. Produced via immunoSEQ multiplex PCR; TCRdb's table is partial and in-frame only. Of roughly 65,000 clones listed, about 91% are singletons. Overall study findings and caveats: Per published reports, the classifier diagnosed cytomegalovirus status with high specificity and sensitivity. Whilst most TCR sequences proved rare, a subset of public TCRs occurred across many donors.

The donors belonged to the roughly 120-subject validation cohort, separate from the roughly 700-subject first cohort. This CDR3 is built from 14 residues. The V gene's germline CDR1 is SGHTA and CDR2 FQGNSA. Trimming at V came to 2 bases and at J to 7 bases, leaving 3 bases not matched to a gene. The chain uses TRBV7-2 and TRBJ1-4, with TRBD1 matching 8 bases. This receptor was identified in a man between 18 and 35 years old in good health and CMV-seropositive. The sample was PBMCs. The CDR3 nucleotides are TGTGCCAGCAGCTTAACGACAGGGGTTGAAAAACTGTTTTTT. Encoded protein: CASSLTTGVEKLFF. Based on the CDR3 plus reference TRBV7-2 and TRBJ1-4, the full variable domain is GAGVSQSPSNKVTEKGKDVELRCDPISGHTALYWYRQSLGQGLEFLIYFQGNSAPDKSGLPSDRFSAERTGGSVSTLTIQRTQQEDSAVYLCASSLTTGVEKLFFGSGTQLSVL.